The TCR beta chain described here comes from a study of T cell responses to AZD1222 COVID-19 vaccine. Clones were sequenced by immunoSEQ multiplex PCR, and TCRdb holds only the in-frame ones, with some missing. This sample has about 150,000 clones; 94% occur once, and the top ten carry roughly 1.2%. The length of the CDR3 is 13 residues. V dropped 5 bases and J dropped 4 bases, with 10 bases sitting between them. CDR1 and CDR2 from the germline V gene are KGHDR and SFDVKD. To note about this clone: Its specificity is not known.

Study-wide results and limits: No repertoire was sampled before or during the peak T cell response, only after it. Donors were mostly white British, more females; clonal diversity possibly underestimated.

The chain joins TRBV24-1 to TRBJ1-1; no definite D call. This material consisted of peripheral blood, taken on day 0 of AZD1222 vaccination. The clonotype comes from an adult in good health. The chain's CDR3 is CATSAGWGTEAFF. DNA for the CDR3: TGTGCCACCAGTGCCGGGTGGGGCACTGAAGCTTTCTTT.